These 20 T cell receptor beta chains came from one sample sequenced in a study of T cells in tuberculosis. Sequencing was performed with immunoSEQ multiplex PCR; in TCRdb, only in-frame clones are kept and a portion is missing. The sample has 35,000 to 40,000 clones, around 92% seen once. Sequences were obtained from PBMCs. These receptor sequences come from a donor under 30 with latent tuberculosis or without tuberculosis infection. Some clones in this sample may be carry-over from other donors' samples.

V and J are TRBV19 and TRBJ1-3, with D perhaps TRBD1 (5 bases). V was shortened by 4 bases and J by 2 bases, with 6 bases between the two germline ends. This CDR3 has 13 residues. CDR1 and CDR2 (germline): LNHDA, SQIVND (reference sequence). In nucleotides, the CDR3 is TGTGCCAGTAGTAGGACAACTGGAAACACCATATATTTT. This translates into CASSRTTGNTIYF.

The genes are TRBV18 and TRBJ2-2, with D perhaps matching TRBD1 (5 bases). V was trimmed by 5 bases and J by 4 bases, leaving 11 bases between them. Germline-derived CDR1 and CDR2 are KGHSH and LQKENI. The CDR3 totals 14 residues. This CDR3 is CASSSDRFTGELFF. CDR3 in DNA: TGTGCCAGCTCATCAGACAGATTCACCGGGGAGCTGTTTTTT.

The J gene is TRBJ2-7, the V gene TRBV15; no clear D gene. The germline CDR1 and CDR2 sequences are LNHNV and YYDKDF (reference sequence). Between the trimmed V and J ends, which lost 1 base and 4 bases, there was a span of 8 bases. The CDR3 totals 13 residues. The DNA of the CDR3 is TGTGCCACCAGCAGAGCGGAGTTGTACGAGCAGTACTTC. Encoded protein: CATSRAELYEQYF.

This clone was recorded only once. The chain carries TRBV19 and TRBJ1-1; D unclear. Looked up from germline, CDR1 is LNHDA and CDR2 is SQIVND (reference sequence). CDR3 length: 15 residues. The V end was cut by 2 bases, the J end by 1 base, with 11 bases between. The CDR3 DNA sequence: TGTGCCAGTAGTATAAGCGGGTTCCCGAACACTGAAGCTTTCTTT. Amino acids: CASSISGFPNTEAFF.

V gene TRBV4-1 combines with J gene TRBJ1-2; 9 bases line up with TRBD1. The CDR3 runs 16 residues. Germline V gene data show CDR1 as MGHRA and CDR2 as YSYEKL. Trimming at V came to 3 bases and at J to 3 bases, leaving 8 bases not matched to a gene. The CDR3 coding sequence is TGCGCCAGCAGCCAGTGGGGTAGGACAGGGGACTATGGCTACACCTTC. This codes for CASSQWGRTGDYGYTF.

CDR3 residues: CASSSGTSGYNEQFF. The DNA for the CDR3 is TGTGCCAGTAGTAGCGGGACTAGCGGGTACAATGAGCAGTTCTTC. The chain couples TRBV19 to TRBJ2-1; 12 nucleotides align to TRBD2. Germline V gene lookup returns CDR1 LNHDA and CDR2 SQIVND (reference sequence). With 4 bases clipped from V and 4 bases from J, the junction kept 2 bases outside the gene matches. The CDR3 covers 15 residues.

The rearrangement links TRBV5-6 to TRBJ1-3; a weak D match, TRBD1 (6 bases). The CDR3 is 16 residues long. The V and J ends lost 3 bases and 0 bases respectively, with 13 bases between them. Germline V gives CDR1 SGHDT, CDR2 YYEEEE. The CDR3 region is CASSSRGVYSGNTIYF. The CDR3 DNA reads TGTGCCAGCAGCTCCAGGGGCGTATACTCTGGAAACACCATATATTTT.

The chain employs TRBV7-9 and TRBJ1-2; 8 nucleotides agree with TRBD1. Unmatched junction bases numbered 13, after V lost 4 bases and J lost 3 bases. The CDR3 has 17 residues. Germline V gene lookup returns CDR1 SEHNR and CDR2 FQNEAQ (reference sequence). Here the CDR3 reads CASSSAPGQGSDYGYTF. The CDR3 DNA is TGTGCCAGCAGCTCAGCTCCAGGACAGGGAAGTGACTATGGCTACACCTTC.

The J gene is TRBJ1-5, the V gene TRBV6-1; TRBD1 matches at 7 bases. This CDR3 has 15 residues. Germline V gives CDR1 MNHNS, CDR2 SASEGT. Trimming took 3 bases from V and 1 from J; bases not matched to a gene: 3. CDR3 protein: CASSEEGASNQPQHF. CDR3 bases: TGTGCCAGCAGTGAGGAGGGGGCGAGCAATCAGCCCCAGCATTTT.

This clone was seen once. The genes are TRBV6-1 and TRBJ2-7; TRBD1 matches 8 bases. Germline V gives CDR1 MNHNS, CDR2 SASEGT. The CDR3 loop spans 14 amino acids. V lost 7 bases and J lost 4; bases outside the gene matches: 9. CDR3 nucleotide sequence: TGTGCCAGCACCGAATGGACAGGGCAGTACGAGCAGTACTTC. Encoded protein: CASTEWTGQYEQYF.

This rearrangement joins TRBV6-5 to TRBJ2-1, with a tentative D call TRBD1 (6 bases). Germline CDR1 reads MNHEY; CDR2 reads SVGAGI. The CDR3 sequence is 13 residues long. The V and J ends lost 5 bases and 9 bases respectively, with 14 bases between them. CDR3 in DNA: TGTGCCAGCAGTAGAACCTCAGGGGCTGAGCAGTTCTTC. This gives the protein CASSRTSGAEQFF.

The chain combines TRBV5-6 with TRBJ2-7; no definite D call. Deletions cut 2 bases from V and 2 bases from J, with 8 bases between. This CDR3 is 13 amino acids long. From germline, CDR1 is SGHDT and CDR2 YYEEEE. CDR3 sequence: CASSLFSPYEQYF. As DNA, the CDR3 is TGTGCCAGCAGCTTATTCTCCCCCTACGAGCAGTACTTC.

The chain links TRBV4-3 to TRBJ2-2; possible D gene TRBD2, 6 bases. V shed 3 bases and J shed 6 bases, with 14 bases lying between them. The length of the CDR3 is 15 residues. Per germline, CDR1 LGHNA and CDR2 YSLEER. The CDR3 DNA reads TGCGCCAGCAGCCATTTTAGCGGATCGGCCGGGGAGCTGTTTTTT. The encoded protein is CASSHFSGSAGELFF.

This sequence joins TRBV4-3 and TRBJ1-1; TRBD1 agrees at 7 bases. The CDR3 extends over 14 amino acids. Germline V gene sequence: CDR1 LGHNA, CDR2 YSLEER. V trimming: 3 bases; J trimming: 5 bases; junction bases outside the gene matches: 6. Written as DNA, the CDR3 is TGCGCCAGCAGCCAGGGGGACAGTTGGACTGAAGCTTTCTTT. Translating it yields CASSQGDSWTEAFF.

The chain links TRBV19 to TRBJ2-2, with a possible D match to TRBD1 (6 bases). CDR1 is LNHDA and CDR2 is SQIVND in the germline V gene (reference sequence). Trimming pared 1 base from V and 1 base from J, leaving 7 bases between. This CDR3 contains 15 residues. CDR3 loop: CASSIAGVNTGELFF. CDR3 coding DNA: TGTGCCAGTAGTATAGCAGGGGTGAACACCGGGGAGCTGTTTTTT.

The rearrangement uses TRBV6-6 and TRBJ2-1, with TRBD2 as a possible D gene (6 bases). With 0 bases removed from V and 10 bases from J, the gap between germline ends came to 13 bases. The CDR3 totals 14 residues. CDR1 and CDR2 (germline): MNHNY, SVGAGI (reference sequence). Here the CDR3 reads CASSYSSPGREQFF. CDR3 DNA: TGTGCCAGCAGTTACTCAAGTCCCGGGAGAGAGCAGTTCTTC.

The CDR3 sequence is CASSPGQINIQYF. CDR3 nucleotides: TGTGCCAGCAGCCCCGGACAGATAAACATTCAGTACTTC. This chain links TRBV5-4 with TRBJ2-4, with D perhaps matching TRBD1 (6 bases). The CDR3 covers 13 residues. V gave up 4 bases and J gave up 6 bases, with 11 bases separating them. Germline lookup yields CDR1 SGHNT and CDR2 YYREEE (reference sequence).

This clone was observed a single time. This chain joins TRBV7-9 and TRBJ1-2, with a weak D call TRBD1 (6 bases). The ends were cut back, 1 base at V and 10 bases at J, with 7 bases in the middle. The CDR3 length is 11 residues. Germline values: CDR1 SEHNR, CDR2 FQNEAQ (reference sequence). CDR3 residues: CASSLGTVYTF. In nucleotides, the CDR3 is TGTGCCAGCAGCTTAGGGACAGTCTACACCTTC.

In regard to this clone: Distinct nucleotide sequences in the sample also encode this CDR3. The V and J genes are TRBV20-1 and TRBJ1-2; D possibly corresponds to TRBD1 (5 bases). The germline CDR1 and CDR2 sequences are DFQATT and SNEGSKA (reference sequence). V lost 2 bases and J 4 bases, leaving 5 bases between the germline ends. CDR3 length equals 11 residues. The CDR3 spells CSARQGYGYTF. The CDR3 bases are TGCAGTGCTAGACAGGGCTATGGCTACACCTTC.

This sequence joins TRBV7-9 and TRBJ1-5; 7 positions match TRBD1. The CDR3 extends over 13 amino acids. Germline-derived CDR1 and CDR2 are SEHNR and FQNEAQ (reference sequence). V gave up 5 bases and J gave up 4 bases; unmatched junction bases: 2. The CDR3 nucleotides are TGTGCCAGCAGCGGGACAGCTAATCAGCCCCAGCATTTT. It is translated as CASSGTANQPQHF.